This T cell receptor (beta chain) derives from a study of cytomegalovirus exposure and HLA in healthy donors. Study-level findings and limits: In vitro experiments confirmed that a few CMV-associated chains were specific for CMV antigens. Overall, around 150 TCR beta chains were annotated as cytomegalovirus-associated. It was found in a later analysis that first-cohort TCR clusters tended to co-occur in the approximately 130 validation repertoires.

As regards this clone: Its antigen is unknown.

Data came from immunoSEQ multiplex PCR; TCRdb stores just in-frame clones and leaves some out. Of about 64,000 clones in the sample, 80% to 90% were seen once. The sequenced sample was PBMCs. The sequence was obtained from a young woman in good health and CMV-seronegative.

The CDR3 DNA reads as TGTGCCAGCAGTACTTTCACCGTCCGGACTAGCGGACGCACAGATACGCAGTATTTT. It translates to CASSTFTVRTSGRTDTQYF. The chain couples TRBV27 to TRBJ2-3, with 10 positions matching TRBD2. J lost 1 base, V lost 5 bases, and 15 bases had no gene match. Germline V CDR1 and CDR2: MNHEY, SMNVEV (reference sequence). This CDR3 is 19 amino acids long.